The 17 T cell receptor beta chains below come from one sample, sequenced in a study of identical twins. From the 5' RACE reads, TCRdb called clonotypes with MiXCR, one entry per CDR3 protein. The data show 650,000 to 750,000 distinct CDR3 sequences, with roughly 20% seen just once and 4% to 5.5% held by the top ten. The sample was also reused in another study, on T cells expressing NK-cell markers.

The source material was PBMCs. These receptors originate from a woman in her late teens or twenties in good health.

The chain has TRBV20-1 and TRBJ2-7, with TRBD2 matching 11 bases. Trimming removed 2 bases from V and 2 bases from J; junction bases left unmatched: 8. The CDR3 extends over 16 amino acids. Germline V gene sequence: CDR1 DFQATT, CDR2 SNEGSKA (reference sequence). The CDR3 nucleotides read TGCAGTGCTAGATCCCGCGGGACTAGCGGTCCCTACGAGCAGTACTTC. Residues: CSARSRGTSGPYEQYF.

This clonotype was observed at least ten times. The chain joins TRBV20-1 to TRBJ1-2; unclear D gene. V lost 6 bases and J 0 bases, leaving 11 bases between the germline ends. Per the germline V gene, CDR1 is DFQATT and CDR2 is SNEGSKA (reference sequence). This CDR3 region has 13 residues. The CDR3 DNA reads as TGCAGTGCCGGCGGACGAGCTAACTATGGCTACACCTTC. Protein sequence: CSAGGRANYGYTF.

This clonotype was counted between two and nine times. The chain is built from TRBV15 and TRBJ1-5; D is perhaps TRBD1 (6 bases). Trimming removed 5 bases at V and 3 bases at J, with 11 bases between. The CDR3 spans 14 residues. The germline V gene encodes CDR1 LNHNV and CDR2 YYDKDF (reference sequence). CDR3 sequence reads: CATSLDRANQPQHF. DNA of the CDR3: TGTGCCACCAGCCTGGACAGAGCCAATCAGCCCCAGCATTTT.

There are a few counts of this clonotype. The chain joins TRBV5-1 to TRBJ1-3; D is ambiguous. V dropped 0 bases and J dropped 2 bases, with 9 bases sitting between them. Germline V gene lookup returns CDR1 SGHRS and CDR2 YFSETQ. There are 15 residues in the CDR3. CDR3 loop: CASSLDRAPGNTIYF. CDR3 sequence (DNA): TGCGCCAGCAGCTTGGATCGGGCTCCTGGAAACACCATATATTTT. Full variable domain (outside the CDR3, taken from reference TRBV5-1 and TRBJ1-3): KAGVTQTPRYLIKTRGQQVTLSCSPISGHRSVSWYQQTPGQGLQFLFEYFSETQRNKGNFPGRFSGRQFSNSRSEMNVSTLELGDSALYLCASSLDRAPGNTIYFGEGSWLTVV.

The table lists this clonotype with a few counts. J is TRBJ1-4 and V is TRBV5-5, with a tentative D call TRBD1 (5 bases). CDR3 length: 14 residues. Trimming stripped 2 bases from V and 7 bases from J, with 12 bases between. CDR1 and CDR2 (germline): SGHKS, YYEKEE (reference sequence). CDR3 DNA: TGTGCCAGCAGCTTTCCGGGACTGGGTGAAAAACTGTTTTTT. Protein product: CASSFPGLGEKLFF.

The rearrangement joins TRBV27 to TRBJ2-7; perhaps TRBD2 as D (7 bases). Trimming removed 5 bases from V and 1 base from J, with 18 bases in between. The CDR3 length is 16 residues. The V gene's germline CDR1 is MNHEY and CDR2 SMNVEV (reference sequence). CDR3 DNA sequence: TGTGCCAGCAGTCCGATCGGGGGGCGGGGGTCCTACGAGCAGTACTTC. Protein sequence: CASSPIGGRGSYEQYF.

This clonotype was seen a handful of times. The chain carries TRBV29-1 and TRBJ2-5; TRBD2 agrees at 11 bases. V lost 3 bases and J lost 4; bases outside the gene matches: 1. Germline CDR1 and CDR2: SQVTM and ANQGSEA. CDR3 size: 13 residues. This chain's CDR3 is CSVDTSGRETQYF. DNA for the CDR3: TGCAGCGTTGATACTAGCGGGAGAGAGACCCAGTACTTC.

The V call is TRBV6-1, the J call TRBJ2-1; tentative D call: TRBD1 (5 bases). Deletions cut 5 bases from V and 5 bases from J, with 13 bases between. Germline V lookup: CDR1 MNHNS, CDR2 SASEGT. This CDR3 contains 14 residues. The CDR3 coding sequence is TGTGCCAGCAGTAGGGGCCCGAGCAACAATGAGCAGTTCTTC. Translated: CASSRGPSNNEQFF.

This clonotype has more than one count but fewer than ten. The chain links TRBV19 to TRBJ1-1; D unresolved. V dropped 6 bases and J dropped 5 bases, with 19 bases sitting between them. Germline assignment: CDR1 LNHDA and CDR2 SQIVND (reference sequence). The CDR3 runs to 15 residues. CDR3 coding DNA: TGTGCCAGTAGAGACTGGGGAACCTCCAGGACTGAAGCTTTCTTT. Its translation is CASRDWGTSRTEAFF.

This clonotype was observed a few times. The gene calls are TRBV29-1 and TRBJ2-1; D is perhaps TRBD2 (6 bases). Germline values: CDR1 SQVTM, CDR2 ANQGSEA. Trimming pared 3 bases from V and 6 bases from J, leaving 15 bases between. CDR3 length equals 14 residues. The CDR3 DNA reads as TGCAGCGTTGAGGGCTGGAGCGGGTCCAATGAGCAGTTCTTC. This sequence encodes CSVEGWSGSNEQFF.

This clonotype was detected only a few times. The V gene is TRBV20-1, the J gene TRBJ1-5; D ambiguous. Germline V gives CDR1 DFQATT, CDR2 SNEGSKA (reference sequence). The CDR3 consists of 13 residues. V was pared by 7 bases and J by 10 bases, with 20 bases between. The CDR3 is CSVKPQMADPQHF. DNA for the CDR3: TGCAGTGTTAAACCGCAGATGGCCGATCCCCAGCATTTT.

In its sample, this clonotype was seen a few times. The chain couples TRBV4-3 to TRBJ1-1; TRBD1 is a possible D gene (6 bases). The CDR3 has 16 residues. Looked up from germline, CDR1 is LGHNA and CDR2 is YSLEER. The V and J ends lost 1 base and 5 bases respectively, with 17 bases between them. This CDR3 reads CASSQVAGVRWTEAFF. For the CDR3, the DNA is TGCGCCAGCAGCCAAGTGGCAGGGGTGAGGTGGACTGAAGCTTTCTTT.

The V gene is TRBV7-2, the J gene TRBJ2-7, with 8 bases matching TRBD2. CDR3 length equals 17 residues. CDR1 and CDR2 (germline): SGHTA, FQGNSA. Trimming at V came to 5 bases and at J to 2 bases, leaving 14 bases not matched to a gene. CDR3 bases: TGTGCCAGCAGCCAGAGACTTGGCGGGAGGATACCCTACGAGCAGTACTTC. It specifies CASSQRLGGRIPYEQYF.

This clonotype was seen a few times. CDR3 coding DNA: TGTGCCAGCCGACCGCCAGGGAGCTCTGGAAACACCATATATTTT. This encodes CASRPPGSSGNTIYF. The gene calls are TRBV6-2 or TRBV6-3 and TRBJ1-3; tentative D call: TRBD1 (5 bases). This CDR3 spans 15 amino acids. Per germline, CDR1 MNHEY and CDR2 SVGEGT. Deletions cut 8 bases from V and 0 bases from J, with 14 bases between.

This sequence joins TRBV25-1 and TRBJ1-2; D uncertain. Per germline, CDR1 MGHDK and CDR2 SYGVNS. This CDR3 spans 14 amino acids. Trimming removed 8 bases at V and 2 bases at J, with 15 bases between. CDR3 in DNA: TGTGCCAGCTCAAGGACGGGTCTAAACTATGGCTACACCTTC. It translates to CASSRTGLNYGYTF.

This clonotype was detected ten times or more. The V gene is TRBV27, the J gene TRBJ2-1; TRBD2 aligns across 11 bases. Germline-derived CDR1 and CDR2 are MNHEY and SMNVEV (reference sequence). The CDR3 covers 15 residues. The ends lost 6 bases at V and 3 bases at J; junction bases unmatched: 4. The DNA of the CDR3 is TGTGCCAGCAGCCCCCTAGCGGGAGGCTACAATGAGCAGTTCTTC. Protein sequence: CASSPLAGGYNEQFF.

The gene calls are TRBV25-1 and TRBJ2-7; D may be TRBD1 (5 bases). This CDR3 has 15 amino acids. V was cut by 3 bases and J by 1 base, with 13 bases left in between. CDR1 is MGHDK and CDR2 is SYGVNS in the germline V gene. This CDR3 reads CASSDPGQRSYEQYF. Here the CDR3 DNA reads TGTGCCAGCAGTGATCCAGGGCAAAGGTCCTACGAGCAGTACTTC.